This T cell receptor (beta chain) was profiled in a study of shared clonotypes between healthy human individuals (dated by TCRdb to the early 2020s). Some background on the complete study: A couple of women and a few men aged 18 to 49 years were included in the cohort. Blood TCR repertoires of roughly five healthy adults were deeply sequenced to estimate repertoire size and the extent of clonotype sharing between individuals. For each donor, CD4 naive and CD4 memory were each run on three plates, CD8 naive on two plates, and CD8 memory on one plate. Leukapheresis yielded between about 0.85 and 10 billion PBMCs per donor. To increase sequencing depth and limit assay-specific biases, different laboratories used diverse techniques to prepare libraries and sequence TCR repertoires.

As regards this clone: What this receptor recognizes is not known. Base qualities are not at hand, and no much larger clone is one base apart.

TCR CDR3 regions were amplified from genomic DNA by multiplex PCR using the deep immunoSEQ assay. Extracted genomic DNA from each cell subset was distributed evenly across all wells of several immunoSEQ 96-well plates, and each plate was treated as a replicate. For sorted subsets, each replicate PCR was loaded with around 200 ng genomic DNA, equivalent to 25,000 to 35,000 T cell genomes. Purified libraries were quantified with a Qubit 3.0 fluorometer, sized on a Bioanalyzer 2100, and re-quantified with the KAPA Library Quantification kit. A separate single-read 150-cycle Illumina NextSeq 550 flow cell was used to sequence each immunoSEQ 96-well plate. The original pipeline was this. Because only junctional sequences without quality scores were contained in the immunoSEQ output, filtering matching that applied to full-length reads could not be performed. To assign V/J genes and CDR3, sequences were annotated against IMGT germline references using PyIR, a Python wrapper for IgBLAST v1.9. Reads were removed for weak V/J assignments (E-value above 1e-6), missing CDR3, stop codons, out-of-frame junctions, or ambiguous translated residues. V3J clonotypes were defined by identical inferred V gene, J gene, and CDR3 amino acid sequence. Percentage overlap between repertoires was calculated by dividing the number of shared unique clonotypes by the size of the smaller repertoire. Repertoire richness was assessed with RTK rarefaction, the Chao1 estimator, and Recon v2.1 estimates of unobserved clonotypes. Generation probabilities were computed with OLGA for all TCRbeta clonotypes obtained by the gDNA method from four donors. Held by TCRdb, this immuneACCESS table contains in-frame sequences only and omits some clones. Under half of the omission traces to an unresolved V gene where checked; the cause of the rest is unknown. V, J and clone size are those of that table, while D and trimming were read from the DNA. The sample data list millions of clones, and approximately 95% of these were observed just once. The ten largest clones capture under 0.15% of the sample.

Healthy HIV-negative adults with no recently reported acute infections or vaccinations were included as donors. Only Caucasian adults living in Nashville, Tennessee, USA were represented among the donors. CD4+ T cells were enriched by magnetic negative selection; naive cells were then positively selected on CD45RA, and the negative fraction formed the memory subset. After blood collection by leukapheresis, PBMCs were isolated using Ficoll-Histopaque density gradient centrifugation and then cryopreserved in the vapor phase of liquid nitrogen. Analytical flow cytometry was used to check the purity and quantity of each magnetically sorted T cell population. From each sorted fraction, genomic DNA was isolated and quantified by UV absorbance on a Nanodrop 2000c. Points the paper makes about the study in general: Based on pairwise subsampling, the degree of clonotype sharing among donors was expected to be affected by sequencing depth. Sampling was limited to blood, and TCR repertoires in tissue likely differ from TCR repertoires in blood. Compared with non-shared clonotypes, clonotypes shared by all four sorted-subset donors had higher generation probabilities. Because the study included only a small number of donors, the genetic and exposure-history diversity represented was limited. Naive subsets generally had larger estimated clonotype richness than memory subsets. Even with the large sequencing depth, rarefaction of the sorted-subset datasets indicated that sequencing was incomplete. About 4.5% of naive CD4, around 3.6% of naive CD8, roughly 2.4% of memory CD4, and more than 0.35% of memory CD8 clonotypes were shared across several donors.

The CDR3 sequence holds 14 residues, the cysteine and phenylalanine included. Only the CDR3 DNA stays, 42 bases, in frame from base 1. Trimming at the junction amounts to 3 bases on V and 4 bases on J, and the germline ends lie 13 bases apart. For CDR1 and CDR2, the germline V gene lists MNHNS and SASEGT. The receptor was isolated from a man younger than 35 in good health. This chain is built from TRBV6-1 and TRBJ2-7; the D gene assignment is perhaps TRBD1 or TRBD2, with each matching 5 bases. Input material: naive CD4+ T cells sorted from blood. Sample cell subset or site, as interpreted from the label and publication: CD45RA+ positively selected. For the CDR3, the sequence is CASSDGDPRYEQYF. The DNA sequence follows: TGTGCCAGCAGTGACGGGGACCCTAGATACGAGCAGTACTTC.